A single sample gave rise to the 17 T cell receptor beta chains below, sequenced in a study of T cell responses to AZD1222 COVID-19 vaccine. The repertoire was sequenced with immunoSEQ multiplex PCR; TCRdb's copy has only in-frame clones and lacks some. The data show more than 150,000 clones, 90% to 95% seen once. This material consisted of peripheral blood, taken 28 days after the second AZD1222 dose. All receptors come from an adult who received the AZD1222 COVID-19 vaccine.

V usage is TRBV18 and J usage is TRBJ2-7; 7 bases match TRBD1. The V gene's germline CDR1 is KGHSH and CDR2 LQKENI. V trimming: 3 bases; J trimming: 0 bases; junction bases outside the gene matches: 5. There are 15 residues in the CDR3. CDR3 in amino acids: CASSPGQKSSYEQYF. The CDR3 region has the DNA TGTGCCAGCTCACCGGGACAGAAGTCCTCCTACGAGCAGTACTTC.

The rearrangement links TRBV3-1 (or the pseudogene TRBV3-2) to TRBJ1-2, with TRBD1 as a possible D gene (6 bases). The V gene's germline CDR1 is LGHDT and CDR2 YNNKEL (reference sequence). The CDR3 totals 15 residues. The V and J ends lost 2 bases and 2 bases respectively, with 12 bases between them. CDR3 amino acids: CASSQLQGKNYGYTF. CDR3 in DNA: TGTGCCAGCAGCCAACTACAGGGAAAAAACTATGGCTACACCTTC.

The V gene is TRBV19, the J gene TRBJ1-1, with TRBD1 matching 7 bases. This CDR3 region has 15 residues. J gave up 1 base and V 6 bases, and 8 bases lay outside the gene matches. The germline CDR1 and CDR2 sequences are LNHDA and SQIVND (reference sequence). Here the CDR3 reads CASRITGAGNTEAFF. CDR3 nucleotides: TGTGCCAGTAGGATCACAGGGGCCGGGAACACTGAAGCTTTCTTT.

The gene calls are TRBV6-5 and TRBJ1-2; 8 bases fit TRBD1. V was pared by 2 bases and J by 8 bases, with 13 bases of the junction left unmatched. The germline gives CDR1 MNHEY, CDR2 SVGAGI. The CDR3 loop spans 16 amino acids. The CDR3 DNA reads as TGTGCCAGCAGTTACCCTAAAGGACAGGGTTTTCGAGGCTACACCTTC. Protein: CASSYPKGQGFRGYTF.

In nucleotides, the CDR3 is TGTGCCAGCAGCGGGCCCGGGGAGCTGTTTTTT. This gives the protein CASSGPGELFF. The V call is TRBV6-5, the J call TRBJ2-2, with D uncertain. Germline V gene lookup returns CDR1 MNHEY and CDR2 SVGAGI. The CDR3 totals 11 residues. The V end lost 6 bases, the J end lost 6 bases, and 5 bases lay between the germline ends.

The chain has TRBV10-2 and TRBJ2-2; D might be TRBD2 (5 bases). The length of the CDR3 is 12 residues. Trimming cost V 7 bases and J 5 bases, with 8 bases left between them. Germline CDR1 is WSHSY and CDR2 is SAAADI. The CDR3 nucleotides read TGCGCCAGCAAACGAGGGACCGGGGAGCTGTTTTTT. Its protein product is CASKRGTGELFF.

The J gene is TRBJ2-1, the V gene TRBV7-9, with a tentative D call TRBD2 (5 bases). The CDR3 has 16 residues. Germline loops: CDR1 SEHNR, CDR2 FQNEAQ (reference sequence). The V end was cut by 5 bases, the J end by 9 bases, with 23 bases between. In DNA form, the CDR3 reads TGTGCCAGCAGCGACCCATGGTCAGCGGTTGGCGTTGAGCAGTTCTTC. Encoded protein: CASSDPWSAVGVEQFF.

The V and J genes are TRBV4-1 and TRBJ1-6, with 8 bases aligning to TRBD1. Germline V gives CDR1 MGHRA, CDR2 YSYEKL. V lost 0 bases, J lost 10 bases, and 14 bases stayed unmatched. CDR3 size: 18 residues. This CDR3 is CASSQDPDREVPGSPLHF. In nucleotides, the CDR3 is TGCGCCAGCAGCCAAGATCCGGACAGGGAAGTTCCTGGGTCACCCCTCCACTTT.

This chain joins TRBV2 and TRBJ2-1, with TRBD2 identical over 13 bases. J was trimmed by 6 bases and V by 5 bases; bases with no gene match: 10. The CDR3 has 17 amino acids. Germline V lookup: CDR1 SNHLY, CDR2 FYNNEI. In DNA form, the CDR3 reads TGTGCCAGCAGTCGACTAGCGGGGGGCCAAGCCCCCAATGAGCAGTTCTTC. As protein: CASSRLAGGQAPNEQFF.

The rearrangement uses TRBV6-5 and TRBJ1-2; D unresolved. There are 14 residues in the CDR3. The V and J ends lost 2 bases and 3 bases respectively, with 10 bases between them. In germline, CDR1 is MNHEY, CDR2 SVGAGI. CDR3 protein: CASSYDSYDYGYTF. The CDR3 DNA reads as TGTGCCAGCAGTTACGATTCGTACGACTATGGCTACACCTTC.

This clone was seen just once. The chain joins TRBV18 to TRBJ2-1; D unclear. V was cut by 0 bases and J by 5 bases, with 14 bases left in between. This CDR3 spans 16 amino acids. The germline CDR1 and CDR2 sequences are KGHSH and LQKENI. The CDR3, as DNA: TGTGCCAGCTCACCACCGGAAGGGATGAGGAACAATGAGCAGTTCTTC. Translated, it gives CASSPPEGMRNNEQFF.

This chain joins TRBV12-3 or TRBV12-4 and TRBJ2-1; D remains unclear. This CDR3 has 12 amino acids. Trimming took off 7 bases at V and 1 base at J, with 5 bases between the two ends. CDR3 amino acids: CASTGSYNEQFF. Here the CDR3 DNA reads TGTGCCAGCACAGGATCCTACAATGAGCAGTTCTTC.

The chain is built from TRBV27 and TRBJ1-4; no clear D. Germline V CDR1 and CDR2: MNHEY, SMNVEV (reference sequence). V was cut by 0 bases and J by 8 bases, with 13 bases left in between. The CDR3 has 15 residues. The CDR3 sequence: CASSLSVATDEKLFF. Here the CDR3 DNA reads TGTGCCAGCAGTTTATCGGTGGCAACCGACGAAAAACTGTTTTTT. Full variable domain (missing parts from reference TRBV27 and TRBJ1-4): EAQVTQNPRYLITVTGKKLTVTCSQNMNHEYMSWYRQDPGLGLRQIYYSMNVEVTDKGDVPEGYKVSRKEKRNFPLILESPSPNQTSLYFCASSLSVATDEKLFFGSGTQLSVL.

The gene calls are TRBV19 and TRBJ1-1; 9 bases map to TRBD1. The CDR3 extends over 17 amino acids. The V gene end was trimmed by 2 bases and the J gene end by 4 bases; junction bases not matched to a gene: 11. In germline, CDR1 is LNHDA, CDR2 SQIVND (reference sequence). The CDR3 region has the DNA TGTGCCAGTAGTATAACCAAAACAGGGGGCAGGAGCACTGAAGCTTTCTTT. The encoded protein is CASSITKTGGRSTEAFF.

This clone turned up a few times. V is TRBV10-1 and J is TRBJ1-2, with D possibly matching TRBD1 (5 bases). Germline lookup yields CDR1 WNHNN and CDR2 SYGVQD (reference sequence). Between the trimmed V and J ends, which lost 5 bases and 1 base, there was a span of 23 bases. The CDR3 contains 18 residues. The CDR3 nucleotides are TGCGCCAGCAGTCCAACGACGGTAACAGGTTGGGGTAACTATGGCTACACCTTC. This codes for CASSPTTVTGWGNYGYTF.

Here the CDR3 reads CASSAPNGNTIYF. DNA for the CDR3: TGTGCCAGCAGTGCCCCCAATGGAAACACCATATATTTT. This sequence joins TRBV2 and TRBJ1-3; D unresolved. V dropped 4 bases and J dropped 3 bases, with 7 bases sitting between them. Germline CDR1 SNHLY, CDR2 FYNNEI. The CDR3 contains 13 residues.

This clone was recorded once. V usage is TRBV7-2 and J usage is TRBJ2-7; possibly TRBD2 for D (5 bases). The CDR3 consists of 16 residues. The V gene lost 1 base and the J gene lost 0 bases, with 13 bases spanning the gap. From germline, CDR1 is SGHTA and CDR2 FQGNSA. The CDR3 sequence is CASSLVPAGSSYEQYF. The CDR3 DNA sequence: TGTGCCAGCAGCTTAGTTCCTGCTGGGAGCTCCTACGAGCAGTACTTC.